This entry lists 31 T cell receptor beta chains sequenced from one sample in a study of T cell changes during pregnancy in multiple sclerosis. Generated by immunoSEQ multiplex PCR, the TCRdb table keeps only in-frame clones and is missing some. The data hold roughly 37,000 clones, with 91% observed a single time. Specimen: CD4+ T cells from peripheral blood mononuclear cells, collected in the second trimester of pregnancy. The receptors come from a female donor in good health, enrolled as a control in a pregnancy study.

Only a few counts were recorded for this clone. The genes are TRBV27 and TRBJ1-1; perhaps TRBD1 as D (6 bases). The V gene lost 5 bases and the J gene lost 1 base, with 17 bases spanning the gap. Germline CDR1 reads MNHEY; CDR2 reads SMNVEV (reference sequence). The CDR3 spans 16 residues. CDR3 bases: TGTGCCAGCAGTCCATCTACAGGGACCGGGAACACTGAAGCTTTCTTT. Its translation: CASSPSTGTGNTEAFF.

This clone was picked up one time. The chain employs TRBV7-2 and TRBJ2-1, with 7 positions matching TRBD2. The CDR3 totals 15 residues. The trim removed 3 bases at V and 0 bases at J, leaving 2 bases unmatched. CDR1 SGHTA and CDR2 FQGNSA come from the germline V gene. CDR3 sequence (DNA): TGTGCCAGCAGCTTCGGCGGGAGCTCCTACAATGAGCAGTTCTTC. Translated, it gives CASSFGGSSYNEQFF.

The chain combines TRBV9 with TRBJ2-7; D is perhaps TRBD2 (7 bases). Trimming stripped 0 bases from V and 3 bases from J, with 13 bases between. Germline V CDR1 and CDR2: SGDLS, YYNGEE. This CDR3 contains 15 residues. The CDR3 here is CASSVGGGRDYEQYF. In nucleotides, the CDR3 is TGTGCCAGCAGCGTAGGGGGGGGCAGGGACTACGAGCAGTACTTC.

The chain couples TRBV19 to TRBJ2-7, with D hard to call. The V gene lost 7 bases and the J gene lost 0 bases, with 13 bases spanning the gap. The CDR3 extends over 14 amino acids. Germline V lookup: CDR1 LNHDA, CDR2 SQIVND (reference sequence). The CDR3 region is CASTSTGSSYEQYF. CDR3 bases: TGTGCCAGTACCTCGACTGGTAGCTCCTACGAGCAGTACTTC.

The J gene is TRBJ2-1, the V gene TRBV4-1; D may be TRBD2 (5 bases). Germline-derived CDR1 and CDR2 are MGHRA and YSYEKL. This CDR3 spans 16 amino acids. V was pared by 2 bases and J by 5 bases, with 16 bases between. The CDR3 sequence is CASSQPIRPSHNEQFF. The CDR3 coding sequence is TGCGCCAGCAGCCAACCAATCAGGCCTAGCCACAATGAGCAGTTCTTC.

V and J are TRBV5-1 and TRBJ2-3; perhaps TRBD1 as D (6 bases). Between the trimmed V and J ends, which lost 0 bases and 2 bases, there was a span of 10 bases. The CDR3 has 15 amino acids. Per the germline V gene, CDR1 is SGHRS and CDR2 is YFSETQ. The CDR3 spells CASSLGQGNTDTQYF. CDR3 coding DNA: TGCGCCAGCAGCTTGGGGCAGGGGAACACAGATACGCAGTATTTT.

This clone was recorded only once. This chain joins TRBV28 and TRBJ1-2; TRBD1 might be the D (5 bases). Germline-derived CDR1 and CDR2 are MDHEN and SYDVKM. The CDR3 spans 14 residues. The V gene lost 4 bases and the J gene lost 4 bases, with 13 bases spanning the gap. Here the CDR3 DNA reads TGTGCCAGCAGTTGGGGCGCCGGGAGCTATGGCTACACCTTC. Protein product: CASSWGAGSYGYTF.

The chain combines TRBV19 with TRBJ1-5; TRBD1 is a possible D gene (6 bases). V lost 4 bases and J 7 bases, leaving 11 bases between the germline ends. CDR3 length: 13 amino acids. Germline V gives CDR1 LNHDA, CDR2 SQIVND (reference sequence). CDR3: CASSNTGYQPQHF. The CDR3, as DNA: TGTGCCAGTAGTAACACAGGGTACCAGCCCCAGCATTTT.

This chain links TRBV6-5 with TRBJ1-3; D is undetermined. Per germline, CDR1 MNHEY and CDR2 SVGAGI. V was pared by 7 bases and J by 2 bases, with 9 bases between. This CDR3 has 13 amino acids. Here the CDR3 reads CASKTPTGNTIYF. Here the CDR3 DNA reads TGTGCCAGCAAGACACCCACTGGAAACACCATATATTTT.

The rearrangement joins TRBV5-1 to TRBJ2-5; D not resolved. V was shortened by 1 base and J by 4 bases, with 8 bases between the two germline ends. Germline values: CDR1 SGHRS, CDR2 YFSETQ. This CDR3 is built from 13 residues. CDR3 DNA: TGCGCCAGCAGCTTGAGCCTTTCAGAGACCCAGTACTTC. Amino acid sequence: CASSLSLSETQYF.

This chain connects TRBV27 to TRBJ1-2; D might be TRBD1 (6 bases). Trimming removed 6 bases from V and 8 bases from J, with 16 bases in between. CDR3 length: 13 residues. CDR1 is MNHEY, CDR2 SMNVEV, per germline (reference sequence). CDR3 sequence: CASSNEGGRGYTF. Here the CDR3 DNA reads TGTGCCAGCAGCAATGAAGGGGGAAGAGGCTACACCTTC.

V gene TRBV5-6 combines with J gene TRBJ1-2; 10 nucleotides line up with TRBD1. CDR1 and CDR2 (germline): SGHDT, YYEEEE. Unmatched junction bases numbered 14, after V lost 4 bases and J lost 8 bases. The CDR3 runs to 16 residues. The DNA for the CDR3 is TGTGCCAGCAGCCATCGGCCGGGACAGGGGTCCATAGGCTACACCTTC. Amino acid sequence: CASSHRPGQGSIGYTF. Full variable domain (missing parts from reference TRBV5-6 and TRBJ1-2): DAGVTQSPTHLIKTRGQQVTLRCSPKSGHDTVSWYQQALGQGPQFIFQYYEEEERQRGNFPDRFSGHQFPNYSSELNVNALLLGDSALYLCASSHRPGQGSIGYTFGSGTRLTVV.

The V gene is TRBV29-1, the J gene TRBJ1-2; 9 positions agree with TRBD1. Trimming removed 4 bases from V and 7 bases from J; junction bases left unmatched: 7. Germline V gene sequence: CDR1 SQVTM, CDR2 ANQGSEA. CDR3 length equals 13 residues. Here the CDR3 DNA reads TGCAGCGTTGGGGACAGGGTTAACGGTGGCTACACCTTC. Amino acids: CSVGDRVNGGYTF.

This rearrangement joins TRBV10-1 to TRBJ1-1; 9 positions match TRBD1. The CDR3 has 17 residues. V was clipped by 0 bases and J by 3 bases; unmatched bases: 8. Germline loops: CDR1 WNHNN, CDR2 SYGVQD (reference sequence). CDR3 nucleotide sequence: TGCGCCAGCAGTGAGTCGGTAACACAGGGGGCTTACACTGAAGCTTTCTTT. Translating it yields CASSESVTQGAYTEAFF.

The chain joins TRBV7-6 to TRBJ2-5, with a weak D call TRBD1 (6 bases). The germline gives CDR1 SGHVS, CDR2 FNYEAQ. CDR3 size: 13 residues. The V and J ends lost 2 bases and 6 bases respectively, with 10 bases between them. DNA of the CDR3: TGTGCCAGCAGCTTAAACAGGGTAAAGACCCAGTACTTC. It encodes CASSLNRVKTQYF.

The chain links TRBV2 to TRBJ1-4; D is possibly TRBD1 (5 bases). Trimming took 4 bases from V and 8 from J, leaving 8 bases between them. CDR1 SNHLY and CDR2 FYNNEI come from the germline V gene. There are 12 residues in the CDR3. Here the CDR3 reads CASSATAEKLFF. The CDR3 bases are TGTGCCAGCAGTGCGACAGCCGAAAAACTGTTTTTT.

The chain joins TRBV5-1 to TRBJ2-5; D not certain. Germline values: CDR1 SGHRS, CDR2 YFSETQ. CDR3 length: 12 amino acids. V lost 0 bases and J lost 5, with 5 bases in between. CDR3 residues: CASSLEPETQYF. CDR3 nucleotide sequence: TGCGCCAGCAGCTTGGAGCCGGAGACCCAGTACTTC.

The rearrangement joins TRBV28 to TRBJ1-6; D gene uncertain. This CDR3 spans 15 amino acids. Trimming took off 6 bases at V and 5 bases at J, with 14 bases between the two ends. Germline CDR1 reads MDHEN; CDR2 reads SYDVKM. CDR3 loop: CASRGWPQDNSPLHF. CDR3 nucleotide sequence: TGTGCCAGCAGAGGTTGGCCCCAGGATAATTCACCCCTCCACTTT.

CDR3 residues: CASPAPPAYGEQFF. The CDR3 DNA is TGTGCCAGCCCCGCTCCCCCCGCGTATGGTGAGCAGTTCTTC. The chain couples TRBV2 to TRBJ2-1, with no clear D. The CDR3 length is 14 residues. CDR1 and CDR2 (germline): SNHLY, FYNNEI. Trimming removed 8 bases from V and 9 bases from J, with 20 bases in between. Complete variable domain (other parts from reference TRBV2 and TRBJ2-1): EPEVTQTPSHQVTQMGQEVILRCVPISNHLYFYWYRQILGQKVEFLVSFYNNEISEKSEIFDDQFSVERPDGSNFTLKIRSTKLEDSAMYFCASPAPPAYGEQFFGPGTRLTVL.

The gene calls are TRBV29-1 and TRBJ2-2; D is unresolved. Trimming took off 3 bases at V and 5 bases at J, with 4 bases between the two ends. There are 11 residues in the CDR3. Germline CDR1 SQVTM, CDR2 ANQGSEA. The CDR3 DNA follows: TGCAGCGTTGAGGAGACCGGGGAGCTGTTTTTT. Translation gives CSVEETGELFF.

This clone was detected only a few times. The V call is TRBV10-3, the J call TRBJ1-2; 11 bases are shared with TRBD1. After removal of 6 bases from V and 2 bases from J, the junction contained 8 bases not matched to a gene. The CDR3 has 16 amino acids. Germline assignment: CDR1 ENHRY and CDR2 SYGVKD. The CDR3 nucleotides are TGTGCCATCAGCTCAGGACAGGGGGCCCCGAACTATGGCTACACCTTC. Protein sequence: CAISSGQGAPNYGYTF.

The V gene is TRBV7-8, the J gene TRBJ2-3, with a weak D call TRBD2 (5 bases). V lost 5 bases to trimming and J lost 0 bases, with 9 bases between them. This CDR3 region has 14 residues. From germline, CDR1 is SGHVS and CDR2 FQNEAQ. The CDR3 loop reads CASSRGYSTDTQYF. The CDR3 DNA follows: TGTGCCAGCAGCCGGGGTTACAGCACAGATACGCAGTATTTT. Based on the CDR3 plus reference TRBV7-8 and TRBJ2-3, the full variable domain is GAGVSQSPRYKVAKRGQDVALRCDPISGHVSLFWYQQALGQGPEFLTYFQNEAQLDKSGLPSDRFFAERPEGSVSTLKIQRTQQEDSAVYLCASSRGYSTDTQYFGPGTRLTVL.

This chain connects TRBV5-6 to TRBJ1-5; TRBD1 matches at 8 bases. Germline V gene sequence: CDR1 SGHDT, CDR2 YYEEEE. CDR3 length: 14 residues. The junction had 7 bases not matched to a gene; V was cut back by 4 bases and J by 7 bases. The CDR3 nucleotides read TGTGCCAGCAGCCAAGGACAGGGACGGCAGCCCCAGCATTTT. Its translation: CASSQGQGRQPQHF.

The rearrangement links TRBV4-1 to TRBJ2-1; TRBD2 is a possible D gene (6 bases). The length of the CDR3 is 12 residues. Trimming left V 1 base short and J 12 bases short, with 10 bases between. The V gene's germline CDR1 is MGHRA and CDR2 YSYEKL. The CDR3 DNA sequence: TGCGCCAGCAGCCAAGTCCGGGAGAGGCAGTTCTTC. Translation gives CASSQVRERQFF.

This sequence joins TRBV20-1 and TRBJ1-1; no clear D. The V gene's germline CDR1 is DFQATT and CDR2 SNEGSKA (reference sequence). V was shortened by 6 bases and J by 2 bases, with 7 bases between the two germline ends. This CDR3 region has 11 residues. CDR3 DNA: TGCAGTGCCGCGCGTAACACTGAAGCTTTCTTT. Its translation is CSAARNTEAFF.

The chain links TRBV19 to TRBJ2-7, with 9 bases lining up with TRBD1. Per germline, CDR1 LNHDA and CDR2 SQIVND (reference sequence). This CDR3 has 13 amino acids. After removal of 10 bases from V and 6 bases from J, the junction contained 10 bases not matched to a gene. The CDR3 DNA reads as TGTGCCACCCAAACCGGGACAGGGAGCGAGCAGTACTTC. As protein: CATQTGTGSEQYF.

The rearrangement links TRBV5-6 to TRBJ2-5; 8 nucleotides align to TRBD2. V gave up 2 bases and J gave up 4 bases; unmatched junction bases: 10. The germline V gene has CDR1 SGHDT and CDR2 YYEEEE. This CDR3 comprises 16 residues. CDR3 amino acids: CASSFYPGGKVETQYF. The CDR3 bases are TGTGCCAGCAGCTTTTATCCGGGGGGGAAGGTAGAGACCCAGTACTTC.

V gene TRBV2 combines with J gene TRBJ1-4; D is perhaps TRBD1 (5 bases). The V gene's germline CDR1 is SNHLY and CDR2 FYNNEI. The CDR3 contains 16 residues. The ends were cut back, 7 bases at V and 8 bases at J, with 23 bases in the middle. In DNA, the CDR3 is TGTGCCAGCAAGGAGGGGAGGGCCCCGGACTACGAAAAACTGTTTTTT. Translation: CASKEGRAPDYEKLFF.

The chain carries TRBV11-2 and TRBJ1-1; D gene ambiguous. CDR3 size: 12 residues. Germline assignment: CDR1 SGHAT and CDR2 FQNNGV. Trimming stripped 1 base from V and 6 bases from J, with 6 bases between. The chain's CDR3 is CASSLASAEAFF. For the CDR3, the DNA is TGTGCCAGCAGCTTAGCCTCCGCTGAAGCTTTCTTT. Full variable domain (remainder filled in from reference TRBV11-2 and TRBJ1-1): EAGVAQSPRYKIIEKRQSVAFWCNPISGHATLYWYQQILGQGPKLLIQFQNNGVVDDSQLPKDRFSAERLKGVDSTLKIQPAKLEDSAVYLCASSLASAEAFFGQGTRLTVV.

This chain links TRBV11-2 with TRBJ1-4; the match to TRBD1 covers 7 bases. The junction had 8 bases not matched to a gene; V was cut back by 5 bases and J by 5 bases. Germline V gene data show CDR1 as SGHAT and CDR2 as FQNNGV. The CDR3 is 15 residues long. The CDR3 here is CASSLLGTVNEKLFF. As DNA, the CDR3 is TGTGCCAGCAGCCTTCTCGGGACAGTGAATGAAAAACTGTTTTTT.

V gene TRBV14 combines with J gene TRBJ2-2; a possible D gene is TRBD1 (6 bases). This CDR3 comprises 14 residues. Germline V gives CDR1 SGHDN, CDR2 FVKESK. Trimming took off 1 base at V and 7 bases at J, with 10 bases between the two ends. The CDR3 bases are TGTGCCAGCAGCCAAGTAGCAGGGGTCGGGGAGCTGTTTTTT. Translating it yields CASSQVAGVGELFF.